A selection of T cell receptor beta chains follows, all from one sample in a study of shared clonotypes between healthy human individuals. Clones were read by immunoSEQ multiplex PCR, and TCRdb kept only the in-frame ones, dropping some. The sample holds millions of clones, roughly 94% seen once. Specimen: naive CD4+ T cells sorted from blood. The source of these receptors is a man younger than 30 in good health. Both conserved end residues are part of each CDR3. D genes are given only for firm matches. Size is omitted from some rows. Given values are once, few, many or a class for expanded clones.

j_call: TRBJ1-1; v_call: TRBV30; clone_size: .; d_call: .; cdr3_aa: CAWKEGRTSEAFF; cdr3_nt: TGTGCCTGGAAGGAGGGAAGGACTAGTGAAGCTTTCTTT
j_call: TRBJ2-3; v_call: TRBV6-1; clone_size: .; d_call: TRBD2; cdr3_aa: CASTGLAGGRTQYF; cdr3_nt: TGTGCCAGCACCGGACTAGCGGGAGGGCGGACGCAGTATTTT
j_call: TRBJ2-5; v_call: TRBV6-1; clone_size: .; d_call: .; cdr3_aa: CASSSGLETQYF; cdr3_nt: TGTGCCAGCAGTAGCGGTCTAGAGACCCAGTACTTC
j_call: TRBJ1-5; v_call: TRBV19; clone_size: .; d_call: TRBD1; cdr3_aa: CASSIDLGTGAFEQPQHF; cdr3_nt: TGTGCCAGTAGTATAGATCTGGGGACAGGGGCCTTTGAGCAGCCCCAGCATTTT
j_call: TRBJ1-5; v_call: TRBV9; clone_size: .; d_call: .; cdr3_aa: CASSVEGRSNQPQHF; cdr3_nt: TGTGCCAGCAGCGTAGAAGGGCGGAGCAATCAGCCCCAGCATTTT
j_call: TRBJ1-1; v_call: TRBV10-3; clone_size: once; d_call: .; cdr3_aa: CAISESVTVGPNTEAFF; cdr3_nt: TGTGCCATCAGTGAGTCGGTGACAGTGGGACCGAACACTGAAGCTTTCTTT
j_call: TRBJ1-1; v_call: TRBV7-2; clone_size: .; d_call: .; cdr3_aa: CASSFSMNTEAFF; cdr3_nt: TGTGCCAGCAGCTTTTCTATGAACACTGAAGCTTTCTTT
j_call: TRBJ2-2; v_call: TRBV2; clone_size: .; d_call: .; cdr3_aa: CASLRDDYTGELFF; cdr3_nt: TGTGCCAGCCTCCGGGACGACTACACCGGGGAGCTGTTTTTT
j_call: TRBJ1-6; v_call: TRBV11-2; clone_size: .; d_call: .; cdr3_aa: CASSLSSGVENSPLHF; cdr3_nt: TGTGCCAGCAGCCTGAGTTCAGGGGTGGAGAATTCACCCCTCCACTTT
j_call: TRBJ1-2; v_call: TRBV6-6; clone_size: .; d_call: TRBD1; cdr3_aa: CASSHTKDRQNGYTF; cdr3_nt: TGTGCCAGCAGTCATACGAAGGACAGGCAAAATGGCTACACCTTC
j_call: TRBJ2-1; v_call: TRBV5-1; clone_size: .; d_call: TRBD2; cdr3_aa: CASSSVAGSYNEQFF; cdr3_nt: TGCGCCAGCAGCTCTGTAGCGGGCTCCTACAATGAGCAGTTCTTC
j_call: TRBJ1-3; v_call: TRBV7-2; clone_size: .; d_call: .; cdr3_aa: CASSLVAGANSGNTIYF; cdr3_nt: TGTGCCAGCAGCTTAGTGGCAGGGGCAAACTCTGGAAACACCATATATTTT
j_call: TRBJ1-2; v_call: TRBV30; clone_size: .; d_call: .; cdr3_aa: CAWSGAGGGYTF; cdr3_nt: TGTGCCTGGAGTGGGGCAGGCGGGGGCTACACCTTC
j_call: TRBJ2-1; v_call: TRBV7-9; clone_size: once; d_call: TRBD2; cdr3_aa: CASSLNGGNEQFF; cdr3_nt: TGTGCCAGCAGCTTAAACGGGGGGAATGAGCAGTTCTTC
j_call: TRBJ2-2; v_call: TRBV18; clone_size: .; d_call: .; cdr3_aa: CASSYHEGAGELFF; cdr3_nt: TGTGCCAGCTCCTATCACGAAGGAGCCGGGGAGCTGTTTTTT
j_call: TRBJ2-1; v_call: TRBV11-2; clone_size: .; d_call: TRBD2; cdr3_aa: CASSFTSGGRGEQFF; cdr3_nt: TGTGCCAGCAGCTTTACTAGCGGGGGGCGAGGTGAGCAGTTCTTC
j_call: TRBJ1-4; v_call: TRBV30; clone_size: .; d_call: TRBD1; cdr3_aa: CAWSADRSNEKLFF; cdr3_nt: TGTGCCTGGAGTGCGGACAGGAGTAATGAAAAACTGTTTTTT
j_call: TRBJ2-5; v_call: TRBV5-4; clone_size: .; d_call: .; cdr3_aa: CASSRGLNQETQYF; cdr3_nt: TGTGCCAGCAGCCGCGGACTAAACCAAGAGACCCAGTACTTC
j_call: TRBJ1-5; v_call: TRBV11-2; clone_size: .; d_call: .; cdr3_aa: CASSFGHANQPQHF; cdr3_nt: TGTGCCAGCAGCTTTGGACACGCGAATCAGCCCCAGCATTTT
j_call: TRBJ2-7; v_call: TRBV6-5; clone_size: .; d_call: TRBD1; cdr3_aa: CASSATGVSHYEQYF; cdr3_nt: TGTGCCAGCAGTGCCACAGGGGTCTCGCACTACGAGCAGTACTTC
j_call: TRBJ1-3; v_call: TRBV5-4; clone_size: .; d_call: .; cdr3_aa: CASSLGGYGNTIYF; cdr3_nt: TGTGCCAGCAGCTTGGGGGGGTACGGAAACACCATATATTTT
j_call: TRBJ2-1; v_call: TRBV19; clone_size: .; d_call: .; cdr3_aa: CASSILNEQFF; cdr3_nt: TGTGCCAGTAGTATTCTCAATGAGCAGTTCTTC
j_call: TRBJ1-4; v_call: TRBV6-6; clone_size: .; d_call: .; cdr3_aa: CASRTFGSNEKLFF; cdr3_nt: TGTGCCAGCAGGACATTCGGGAGTAATGAAAAACTGTTTTTT
j_call: TRBJ2-7; v_call: TRBV5-4; clone_size: .; d_call: .; cdr3_aa: CASSPPNSQGYEQYF; cdr3_nt: TGTGCCAGCAGCCCCCCGAATTCTCAAGGATACGAGCAGTACTTC
j_call: TRBJ1-5; v_call: TRBV7-9; clone_size: .; d_call: .; cdr3_aa: CASSLDSSNQPQHF; cdr3_nt: TGTGCCAGCAGCTTAGACAGTAGCAATCAGCCCCAGCATTTT
j_call: TRBJ1-1; v_call: TRBV5-6; clone_size: .; d_call: .; cdr3_aa: CASSLEAGQGAFF; cdr3_nt: TGTGCCAGCAGCTTGGAGGCAGGGCAGGGAGCTTTCTTT
j_call: TRBJ2-7; v_call: TRBV6-5; clone_size: .; d_call: .; cdr3_aa: CASSSTGGPINEQYF; cdr3_nt: TGTGCCAGCAGTTCCACCGGGGGCCCGATCAACGAGCAGTACTTC
j_call: TRBJ2-2; v_call: TRBV5-6; clone_size: .; d_call: .; cdr3_aa: CASSLTGSSGELFF; cdr3_nt: TGTGCCAGCAGCTTGACAGGGTCCAGCGGGGAGCTGTTTTTT
j_call: TRBJ2-2; v_call: TRBV5-6; clone_size: .; d_call: TRBD1; cdr3_aa: CASSWRQGAATGELFF; cdr3_nt: TGTGCCAGCAGCTGGAGACAGGGGGCAGCCACCGGGGAGCTGTTTTTT
j_call: TRBJ1-5; v_call: TRBV2; clone_size: .; d_call: TRBD1; cdr3_aa: CASRPGTGDNQPQHF; cdr3_nt: TGTGCCAGCAGGCCCGGGACAGGGGACAATCAGCCCCAGCATTTT
j_call: TRBJ1-4; v_call: TRBV25-1; clone_size: .; d_call: TRBD1; cdr3_aa: CASSAGQAGGKLFF; cdr3_nt: TGTGCCAGCAGTGCGGGACAGGCAGGCGGAAAACTGTTTTTT
j_call: TRBJ1-5; v_call: TRBV27; clone_size: .; d_call: .; cdr3_aa: CASSSQDTYQPQHF; cdr3_nt: TGTGCCAGCAGCTCCCAGGACACCTATCAGCCCCAGCATTTT
j_call: TRBJ2-7; v_call: TRBV7-8; clone_size: .; d_call: .; cdr3_aa: CASREEVGYYEQYF; cdr3_nt: TGTGCCAGCAGAGAAGAAGTGGGTTACTACGAGCAGTACTTC
j_call: TRBJ2-1; v_call: TRBV7-9; clone_size: .; d_call: TRBD2; cdr3_aa: CASSFSSGGSYNEQFF; cdr3_nt: TGTGCCAGCAGCTTTTCTAGCGGGGGATCGTACAATGAGCAGTTCTTC
j_call: TRBJ2-1; v_call: TRBV4-1; clone_size: .; d_call: .; cdr3_aa: CASSQRQDSEQFF; cdr3_nt: TGCGCCAGCAGCCAGAGACAGGACAGTGAGCAGTTCTTC
j_call: TRBJ1-4; v_call: TRBV18; clone_size: .; d_call: .; cdr3_aa: CASSPRQEPNEKLFF; cdr3_nt: TGTGCCAGCTCACCGCGACAGGAACCTAATGAAAAACTGTTTTTT
j_call: TRBJ1-2; v_call: TRBV28; clone_size: .; d_call: .; cdr3_aa: CASSLYPERGTF; cdr3_nt: TGTGCCAGCAGTTTATACCCCGAGAGGGGCACCTTC
j_call: TRBJ2-3; v_call: TRBV9; clone_size: .; d_call: TRBD2; cdr3_aa: CASSRGAQAGSTDTQYF; cdr3_nt: TGTGCCAGCAGCCGGGGCGCTCAAGCGGGGAGCACAGATACGCAGTATTTT
j_call: TRBJ1-1; v_call: TRBV18; clone_size: .; d_call: .; cdr3_aa: CASSPSQQNTEAFF; cdr3_nt: TGTGCCAGCTCACCATCACAACAGAACACTGAAGCTTTCTTT
j_call: TRBJ2-7; v_call: TRBV5-1; clone_size: .; d_call: .; cdr3_aa: CASSDYDEQYF; cdr3_nt: TGCGCCAGCAGCGACTACGACGAGCAGTACTTC
j_call: TRBJ2-1; v_call: TRBV5-4; clone_size: .; d_call: TRBD2; cdr3_aa: CASSFTSGTYNEQFF; cdr3_nt: TGTGCCAGCAGTTTTACTAGCGGAACTTACAATGAGCAGTTCTTC
j_call: TRBJ2-5; v_call: TRBV6-5; clone_size: once; d_call: TRBD2; cdr3_aa: CASSAGGPGQETQYF; cdr3_nt: TGTGCCAGCAGTGCGGGGGGCCCCGGCCAAGAGACCCAGTACTTC
j_call: TRBJ1-3; v_call: TRBV10-2; clone_size: once; d_call: .; cdr3_aa: CASSNGNTIYF; cdr3_nt: TGCGCCAGCAGTAACGGAAACACCATATATTTT
j_call: TRBJ2-7; v_call: TRBV6-5; clone_size: .; d_call: .; cdr3_aa: CASSSDITYEQYF; cdr3_nt: TGTGCCAGCAGTTCGGACATTACCTACGAGCAGTACTTC
j_call: TRBJ1-1; v_call: TRBV7-9; clone_size: .; d_call: .; cdr3_aa: CASSSQGLAHTEAFF; cdr3_nt: TGTGCCAGCAGCTCGCAGGGGTTGGCGCACACTGAAGCTTTCTTT
j_call: TRBJ2-2; v_call: TRBV9; clone_size: .; d_call: .; cdr3_aa: CASSAGRSLTGELFF; cdr3_nt: TGTGCCAGCAGCGCGGGTCGGAGCCTCACCGGGGAGCTGTTTTTT
j_call: TRBJ2-7; v_call: TRBV11-3; clone_size: .; d_call: .; cdr3_aa: CASSLESGTSYEQYF; cdr3_nt: TGTGCCAGCAGCTTAGAGTCGGGAACCTCCTACGAGCAGTACTTC
j_call: TRBJ1-4; v_call: TRBV7-4; clone_size: .; d_call: .; cdr3_aa: CASSWRLSEKLFF; cdr3_nt: TGTGCCAGCAGCTGGCGACTCAGTGAAAAACTGTTTTTT
j_call: TRBJ2-3; v_call: TRBV11-3; clone_size: .; d_call: .; cdr3_aa: CASSQGGAPDTQYF; cdr3_nt: TGTGCCAGCAGCCAGGGGGGGGCTCCAGATACGCAGTATTTT
j_call: TRBJ2-5; v_call: TRBV5-1; clone_size: .; d_call: .; cdr3_aa: CASSGTEQETQYF; cdr3_nt: TGCGCCAGCAGCGGAACCGAGCAAGAGACCCAGTACTTC
j_call: TRBJ2-7; v_call: TRBV6-5; clone_size: once; d_call: .; cdr3_aa: CASSYSTVASYEQYF; cdr3_nt: TGTGCCAGCAGTTACTCGACGGTCGCCTCCTACGAGCAGTACTTC